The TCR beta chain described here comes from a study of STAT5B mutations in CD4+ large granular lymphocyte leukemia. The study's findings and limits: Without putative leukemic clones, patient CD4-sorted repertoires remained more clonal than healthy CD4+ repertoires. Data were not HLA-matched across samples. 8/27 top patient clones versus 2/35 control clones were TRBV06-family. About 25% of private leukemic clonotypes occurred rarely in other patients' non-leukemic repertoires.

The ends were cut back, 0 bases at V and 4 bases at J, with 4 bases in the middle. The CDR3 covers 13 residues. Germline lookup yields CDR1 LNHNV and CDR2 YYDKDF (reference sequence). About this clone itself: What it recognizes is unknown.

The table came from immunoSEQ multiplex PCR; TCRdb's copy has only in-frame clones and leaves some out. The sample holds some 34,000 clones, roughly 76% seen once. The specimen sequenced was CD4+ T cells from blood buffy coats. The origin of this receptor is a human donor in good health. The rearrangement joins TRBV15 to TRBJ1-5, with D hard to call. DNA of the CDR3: TGTGCCACCAGCAGAGATCTGAATCAGCCCCAGCATTTT. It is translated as CATSRDLNQPQHF.